This T cell receptor (beta chain) was captured by sequencing in a study of OX40 agonist ivuxolimab in advanced cancers. Study background: Three patients responded partially, comprising one with hepatocellular carcinoma and two with cutaneous melanoma. Study outcomes and limitations: Both CD4+ and CD8+ T cell populations in blood had undergone clonal expansion by week 6 at 0.1 to 3.0 mg/kg. Still undetermined is the antigen specificity of the expanded peripheral T cells.

The protocol was immunoSEQ multiplex PCR, while the TCRdb copy is restricted to in-frame clones and leaves out a portion. Among about 67,000 clones listed, approximately 91% were seen once. Between the trimmed V and J ends, which lost 6 bases and 2 bases, there was a span of 13 bases. Germline assignment: CDR1 LNHDA and CDR2 SQIVND (reference sequence). There are 14 residues in the CDR3. A note on this clone: Antigen unknown.

The sample was CD4+ or CD8+ T cells sorted from blood, taken in a trial of the OX40 agonist ivuxolimab. J is TRBJ1-2 and V is TRBV19; tentative D call: TRBD1 (5 bases). The TCR comes from an adult with an advanced solid tumor such as melanoma, head and neck, liver or kidney cancer. For the CDR3, the DNA is TGTGCCAGTAGGACACCTGGGGGGAACTATGGCTACACCTTC. Translating it yields CASRTPGGNYGYTF. The entire variable domain, with the rest obtained from reference TRBV19 and TRBJ1-2, is as follows: DGGITQSPKYLFRKEGQNVTLSCEQNLNHDAMYWYRQDPGQGLRLIYYSQIVNDFQKGDIAEGYSVSREKKESFPLTVTSAQKNPTAFYLCASRTPGGNYGYTFGSGTRLTVV.